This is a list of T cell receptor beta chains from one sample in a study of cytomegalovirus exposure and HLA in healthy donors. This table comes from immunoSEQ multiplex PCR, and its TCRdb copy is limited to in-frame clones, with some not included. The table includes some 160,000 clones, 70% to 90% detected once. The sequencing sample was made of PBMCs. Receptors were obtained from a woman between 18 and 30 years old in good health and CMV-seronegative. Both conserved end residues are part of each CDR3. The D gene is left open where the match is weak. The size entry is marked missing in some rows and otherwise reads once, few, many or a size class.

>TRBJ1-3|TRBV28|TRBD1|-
CASTSGGEGNTIYF
TGTGCCAGTACCTCAGGGGGCGAGGGAAACACCATATATTTT
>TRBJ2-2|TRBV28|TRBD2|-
CASRGGGHSTGELFF
TGTGCCAGCAGAGGCGGGGGGCATAGCACCGGGGAGCTGTTTTTT
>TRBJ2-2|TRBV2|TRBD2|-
CASSEASGGYFTGELFF
TGTGCCAGCAGTGAGGCTAGCGGGGGGTATTTCACCGGGGAGCTGTTTTTT
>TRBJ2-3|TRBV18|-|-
CASSILSGDTQYF
TGTGCCAGCTCAATACTGTCCGGAGATACGCAGTATTTT
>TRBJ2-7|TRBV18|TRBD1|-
CASSPGSGGHYEQYF
TGTGCCAGCTCACCAGGGTCAGGGGGACACTACGAGCAGTACTTC
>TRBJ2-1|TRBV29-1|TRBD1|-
CSVQGDRGYNEQFF
TGCAGCGTGCAGGGCGACAGGGGCTACAATGAGCAGTTCTTC
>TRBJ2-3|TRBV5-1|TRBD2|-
CASSRLAGRTDTQYF
TGCGCCAGCAGCCGACTAGCGGGCCGCACAGATACGCAGTATTTT
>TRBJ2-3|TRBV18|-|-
CASSPGGTSTDTQYF
TGTGCCAGCTCACCAGGGGGGACTAGCACAGATACGCAGTATTTT
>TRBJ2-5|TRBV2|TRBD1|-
CASSEGQGHETQYF
TGTGCCAGCAGTGAGGGACAGGGGCACGAGACCCAGTACTTC
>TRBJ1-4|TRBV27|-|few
CASSPHPGRANEKLFF
TGTGCCAGCAGTCCCCATCCAGGGCGTGCGAATGAAAAACTGTTTTTT
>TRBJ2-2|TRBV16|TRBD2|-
CASSQFYRLASSGELFF
TGTGCCAGCAGCCAATTCTACAGACTAGCGTCCTCCGGGGAGCTGTTTTTT
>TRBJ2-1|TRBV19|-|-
CASSIIETGYNEQFF
TGTGCCAGTAGTATAATTGAGACAGGTTACAATGAGCAGTTCTTC
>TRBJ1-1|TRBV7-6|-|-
CASSLNPRGGTEAFF
TGTGCCAGCAGCTTAAATCCGCGGGGAGGGACTGAAGCTTTCTTT
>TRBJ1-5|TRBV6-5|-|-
CASSRTENQPQHF
TGTGCCAGCAGTCGGACAGAGAATCAGCCCCAGCATTTT
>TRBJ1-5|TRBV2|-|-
CASTRSVNSNQPQHF
TGTGCCAGCACCCGGTCGGTTAATAGCAATCAGCCCCAGCATTTT
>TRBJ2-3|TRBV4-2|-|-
CASTQAGGQRFGDTQYF
TGTGCCAGCACACAGGCGGGGGGACAGCGGTTCGGAGATACGCAGTATTTT
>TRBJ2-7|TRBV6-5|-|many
CASSTTRSSEQYF
TGTGCCAGCAGTACGACTAGATCAAGCGAGCAGTACTTC
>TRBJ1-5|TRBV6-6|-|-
CASSYGGSTGDQPQHF
TGTGCCAGCAGTTACGGAGGGTCTACTGGTGATCAGCCCCAGCATTTT
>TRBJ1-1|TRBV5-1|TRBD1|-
CASSRQGINTEAFF
TGCGCCAGCAGCCGACAGGGGATTAACACTGAAGCTTTCTTT
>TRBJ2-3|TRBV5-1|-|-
CASSHGDSTDTQYF
TGCGCCAGCAGCCACGGGGATAGCACAGATACGCAGTATTTT
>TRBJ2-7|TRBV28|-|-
CASSFAGSPSYEQYF
TGTGCCAGCAGTTTCGCCGGGTCCCCCTCCTACGAGCAGTACTTC
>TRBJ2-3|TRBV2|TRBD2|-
CASSPHAGGTDTQYF
TGTGCCAGCAGTCCCCACGCGGGGGGCACAGATACGCAGTATTTT
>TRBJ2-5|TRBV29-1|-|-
CSVGDRQETQYF
TGCAGCGTTGGCGACAGACAAGAGACCCAGTACTTC
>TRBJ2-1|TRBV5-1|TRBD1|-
CASSWNPLTGDYNEQFF
TGCGCCAGCAGCTGGAACCCTCTCACAGGGGACTACAATGAGCAGTTCTTC
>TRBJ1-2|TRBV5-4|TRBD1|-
CASSYGTGGGLGDGYTF
TGTGCCAGCAGCTACGGGACAGGGGGCGGTCTGGGGGATGGCTACACCTTC
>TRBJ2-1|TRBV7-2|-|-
CASSLDLGQLTVF
TGTGCCAGCAGCTTAGATCTTGGGCAGTTAACGGTCTTC
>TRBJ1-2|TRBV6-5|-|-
CASSYSKLAGDYGYTF
TGTGCCAGCAGTTACTCGAAGTTGGCAGGGGACTATGGCTACACCTTC